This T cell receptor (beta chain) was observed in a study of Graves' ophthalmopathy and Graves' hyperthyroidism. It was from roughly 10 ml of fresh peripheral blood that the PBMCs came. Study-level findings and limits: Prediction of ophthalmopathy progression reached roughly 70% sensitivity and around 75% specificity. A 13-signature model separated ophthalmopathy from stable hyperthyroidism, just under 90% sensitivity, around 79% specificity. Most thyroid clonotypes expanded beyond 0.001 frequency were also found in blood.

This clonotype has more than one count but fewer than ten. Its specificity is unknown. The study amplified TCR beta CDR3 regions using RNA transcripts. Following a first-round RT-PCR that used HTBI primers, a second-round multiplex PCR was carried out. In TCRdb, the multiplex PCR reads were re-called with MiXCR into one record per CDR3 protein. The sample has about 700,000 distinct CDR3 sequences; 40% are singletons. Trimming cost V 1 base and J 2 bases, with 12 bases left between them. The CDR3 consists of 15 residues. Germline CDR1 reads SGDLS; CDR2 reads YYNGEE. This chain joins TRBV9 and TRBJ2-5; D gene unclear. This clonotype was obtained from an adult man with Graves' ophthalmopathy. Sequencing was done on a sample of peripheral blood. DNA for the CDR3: TGTGCCAGCAGCGTATCTAGGGCAGTACAAGAGACCCAGTACTTC. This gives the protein CASSVSRAVQETQYF.